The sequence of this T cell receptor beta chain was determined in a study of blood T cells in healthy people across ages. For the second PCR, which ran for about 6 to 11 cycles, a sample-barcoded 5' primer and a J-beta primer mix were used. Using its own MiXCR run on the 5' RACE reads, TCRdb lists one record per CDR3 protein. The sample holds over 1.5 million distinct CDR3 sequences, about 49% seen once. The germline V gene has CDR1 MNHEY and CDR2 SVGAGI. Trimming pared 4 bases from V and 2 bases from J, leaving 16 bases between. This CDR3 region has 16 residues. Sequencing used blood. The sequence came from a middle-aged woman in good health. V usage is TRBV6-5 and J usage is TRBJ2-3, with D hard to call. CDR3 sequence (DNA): TGTGCCAGCAGTTTTTCCCAAACGCAAAACACAGATACGCAGTATTTT. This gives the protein CASSFSQTQNTDTQYF.